The 5 T cell receptor beta chains presented below share a single source sample, sequenced in a study of OX40 agonist ivuxolimab in advanced cancers. Library preparation employed the immunoSEQ multiplex PCR assay. TCRdb mirrors the immuneACCESS table, restricted to in-frame sequences. Some clones are absent from its copies; in checked studies, under half trace to an unresolved V gene, and the reason for the others is unknown. Present in this sample are tens of thousands of clones, more than 80% of which were seen just once. The ten most abundant clones make up 1.9% of the sample. Sample: CD4+ or CD8+ T cells sorted from blood, taken in a trial of the OX40 agonist ivuxolimab. These receptors came from an adult with an advanced solid tumor such as melanoma, head and neck, liver or kidney cancer.

The chain is built from TRBV5-6 and TRBJ1-1, with D possibly matching TRBD1 (6 bases). V lost 1 base to trimming and J lost 4 bases, with 20 bases between them. The CDR3 contains 17 residues. Germline V gene data show CDR1 as SGHDT and CDR2 as YYEEEE. The CDR3 here is CASSLSGDAIHSTEAFF. CDR3 in DNA: TGTGCCAGCAGCTTGTCAGGGGACGCAATACATAGCACTGAAGCTTTCTTT.

The J gene is TRBJ2-7, the V gene TRBV7-2; D is ambiguous. Germline CDR1 reads SGHTA; CDR2 reads FQGNSA. The CDR3 is made up of 12 amino acids. The germline V and J ends were trimmed by 4 bases and 4 bases, with 8 bases remaining between them. The CDR3 protein is CASSSVYYEQYF. CDR3 nucleotide sequence: TGTGCCAGCAGCTCGGTTTATTACGAGCAGTACTTC.

The chain couples TRBV7-9 to TRBJ1-4, with a possible D match to TRBD1 (6 bases). The CDR3 contains 16 residues. V was trimmed by 1 base and J by 2 bases, leaving 11 bases between them. The V gene's germline CDR1 is SEHNR and CDR2 FQNEAQ (reference sequence). The CDR3, as DNA: TGTGCCAGCAGCTTAGGCCGGACAGTTACTAATGAAAAACTGTTTTTT. This encodes CASSLGRTVTNEKLFF.

The chain is built from TRBV28 and TRBJ1-1; 7 nucleotides agree with TRBD1. V trimming: 8 bases; J trimming: 1 base; junction bases outside the gene matches: 7. The germline V gene has CDR1 MDHEN and CDR2 SYDVKM. The CDR3 consists of 14 residues. The CDR3 sequence is CASVKGTANTEAFF. The CDR3 DNA follows: TGTGCCAGCGTAAAAGGGACAGCGAACACTGAAGCTTTCTTT.

The V and J genes are TRBV10-3 and TRBJ1-5; D is uncertain. Per the germline V gene, CDR1 is ENHRY and CDR2 is SYGVKD. Trimming removed 1 base from V and 7 bases from J, with 8 bases in between. The CDR3 covers 13 residues. CDR3 sequence (DNA): TGTGCCATCAGTGAGTTTAGACAACAGCCCCAGCATTTT. Amino acid sequence: CAISEFRQQPQHF.